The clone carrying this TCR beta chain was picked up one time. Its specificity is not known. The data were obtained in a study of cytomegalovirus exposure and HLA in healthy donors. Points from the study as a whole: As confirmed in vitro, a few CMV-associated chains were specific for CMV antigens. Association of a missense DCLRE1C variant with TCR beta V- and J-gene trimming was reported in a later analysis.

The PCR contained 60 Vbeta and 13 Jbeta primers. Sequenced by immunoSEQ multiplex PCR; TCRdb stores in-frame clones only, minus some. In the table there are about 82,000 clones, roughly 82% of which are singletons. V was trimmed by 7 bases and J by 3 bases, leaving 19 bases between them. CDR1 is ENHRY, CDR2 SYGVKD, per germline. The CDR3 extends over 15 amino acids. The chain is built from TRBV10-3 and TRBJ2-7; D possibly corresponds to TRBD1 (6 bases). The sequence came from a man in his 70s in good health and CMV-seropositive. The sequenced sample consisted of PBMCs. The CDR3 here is CAITSSPGTIYEQYF. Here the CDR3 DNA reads TGTGCCATCACTAGCTCCCCCGGGACAATCTACGAGCAGTACTTC.